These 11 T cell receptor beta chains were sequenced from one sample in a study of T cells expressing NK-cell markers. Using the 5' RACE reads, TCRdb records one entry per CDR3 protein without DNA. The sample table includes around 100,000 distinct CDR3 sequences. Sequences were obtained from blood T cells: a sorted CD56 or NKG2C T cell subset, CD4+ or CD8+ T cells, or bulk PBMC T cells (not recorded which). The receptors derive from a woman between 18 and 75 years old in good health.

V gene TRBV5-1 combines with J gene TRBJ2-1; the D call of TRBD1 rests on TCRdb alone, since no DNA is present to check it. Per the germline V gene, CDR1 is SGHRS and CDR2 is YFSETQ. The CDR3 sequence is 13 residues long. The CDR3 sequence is CASIDSLYNEQFF.

The CDR3 spells CATSDRTYTGELFF. V gene TRBV24-1 combines with J gene TRBJ2-2; without DNA, the TCRdb call of TRBD1 cannot be checked. The CDR3 is 14 amino acids. Germline CDR1 is KGHDR and CDR2 is SFDVKD.

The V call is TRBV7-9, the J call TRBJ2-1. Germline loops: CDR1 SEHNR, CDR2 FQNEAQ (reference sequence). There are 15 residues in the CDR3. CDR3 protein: CASSLVHAAIGEQFF.

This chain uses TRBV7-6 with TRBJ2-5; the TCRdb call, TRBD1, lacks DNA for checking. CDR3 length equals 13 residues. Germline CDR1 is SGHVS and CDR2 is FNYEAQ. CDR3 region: CASTKGGEETQYF.

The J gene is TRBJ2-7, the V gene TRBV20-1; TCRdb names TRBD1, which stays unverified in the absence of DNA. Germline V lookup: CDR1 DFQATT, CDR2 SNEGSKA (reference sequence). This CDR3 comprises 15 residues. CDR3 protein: CSARDGHPGSYEQYF.

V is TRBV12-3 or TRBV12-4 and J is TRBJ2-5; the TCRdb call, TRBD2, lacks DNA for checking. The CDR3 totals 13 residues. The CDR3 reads CASSSGGFETQYF.

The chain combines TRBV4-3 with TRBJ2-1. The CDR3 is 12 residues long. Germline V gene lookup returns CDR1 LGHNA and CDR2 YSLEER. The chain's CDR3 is CASQNKYNEQFF.

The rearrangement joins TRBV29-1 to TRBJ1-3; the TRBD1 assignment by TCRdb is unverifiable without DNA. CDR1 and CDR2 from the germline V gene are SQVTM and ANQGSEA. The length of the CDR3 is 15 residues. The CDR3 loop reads CSVEAAGVAGNTIYF.

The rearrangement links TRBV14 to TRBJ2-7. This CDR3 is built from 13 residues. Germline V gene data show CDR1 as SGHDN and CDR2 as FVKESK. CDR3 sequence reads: CASSQGFTYEQYF.

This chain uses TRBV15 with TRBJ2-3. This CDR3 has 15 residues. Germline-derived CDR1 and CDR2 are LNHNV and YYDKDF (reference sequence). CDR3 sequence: CATSRDKPEPDTQYF.

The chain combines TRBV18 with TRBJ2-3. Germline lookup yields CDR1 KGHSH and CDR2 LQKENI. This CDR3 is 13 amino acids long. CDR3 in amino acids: CASSPRAVDTQYF.